This record looks at one TCR beta chain sequence and its context. No antigen is known for it. With 60 Vbeta and 13 Jbeta primers, the PCR was carried out. Generated by immunoSEQ multiplex PCR, the TCRdb table keeps only in-frame clones and is missing some. The sample carries approximately 100,000 clones, about 75% recorded once. The sample is drawn from a study of cytomegalovirus exposure and HLA in healthy donors. Findings and caveats of the study: In a later analysis, TCR beta V- and J-gene trimming showed a link to a missense DCLRE1C variant. Presence/absence comparisons presumed near-even sequencing depth among donors. Investigators reported 164 TCR beta chains as tied to cytomegalovirus.

Germline assignment: CDR1 SGHVS and CDR2 FNYEAQ. The CDR3 has 13 amino acids. Trimming at V came to 5 bases and at J to 4 bases, leaving 4 bases not matched to a gene. This sequence originates from a woman aged 40 to 55 in good health and CMV-seropositive. Sequenced input: PBMCs. The chain recombines TRBV7-6 with TRBJ2-5; 7 nucleotides match TRBD1. Written as DNA, the CDR3 is TGTGCCAGCAGCGCGACAGGGCTAGAGACCCAGTACTTC. Translating gives CASSATGLETQYF.